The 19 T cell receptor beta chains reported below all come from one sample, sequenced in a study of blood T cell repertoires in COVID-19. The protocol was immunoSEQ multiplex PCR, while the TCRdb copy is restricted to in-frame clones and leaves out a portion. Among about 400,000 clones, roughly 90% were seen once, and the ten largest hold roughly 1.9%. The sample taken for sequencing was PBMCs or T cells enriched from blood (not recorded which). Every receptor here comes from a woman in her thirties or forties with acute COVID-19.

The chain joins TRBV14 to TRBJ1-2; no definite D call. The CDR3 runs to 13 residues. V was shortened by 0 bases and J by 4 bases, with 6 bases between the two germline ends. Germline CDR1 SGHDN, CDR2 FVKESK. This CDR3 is CASSQDGIYGYTF. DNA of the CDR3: TGTGCCAGCAGCCAAGACGGGATCTATGGCTACACCTTC.

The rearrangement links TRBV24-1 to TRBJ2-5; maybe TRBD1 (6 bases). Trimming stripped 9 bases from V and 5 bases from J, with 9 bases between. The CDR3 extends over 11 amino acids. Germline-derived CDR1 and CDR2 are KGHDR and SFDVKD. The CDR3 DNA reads TGTGCCACCCTTCAGGGGGAGACCCAGTACTTC. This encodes CATLQGETQYF.

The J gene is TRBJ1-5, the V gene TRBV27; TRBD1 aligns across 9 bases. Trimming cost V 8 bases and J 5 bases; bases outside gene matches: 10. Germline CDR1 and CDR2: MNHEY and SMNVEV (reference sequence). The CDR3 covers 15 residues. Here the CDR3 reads CASGRTGAPHQPQHF. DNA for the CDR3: TGTGCCAGCGGAAGGACAGGGGCTCCCCATCAGCCCCAGCATTTT.

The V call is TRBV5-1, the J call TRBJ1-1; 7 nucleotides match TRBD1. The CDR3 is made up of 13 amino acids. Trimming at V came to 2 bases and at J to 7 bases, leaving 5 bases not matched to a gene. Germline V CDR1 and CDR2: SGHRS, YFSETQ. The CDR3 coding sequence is TGCGCCAGCAGCTTTGGGACAGTCAATGAAGCTTTCTTT. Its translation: CASSFGTVNEAFF.

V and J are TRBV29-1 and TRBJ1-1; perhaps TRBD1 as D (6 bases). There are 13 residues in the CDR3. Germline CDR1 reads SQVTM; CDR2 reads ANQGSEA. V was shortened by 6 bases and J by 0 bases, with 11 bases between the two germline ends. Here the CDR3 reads CSVGADMNTEAFF. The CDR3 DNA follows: TGCAGCGTGGGGGCAGACATGAACACTGAAGCTTTCTTT.

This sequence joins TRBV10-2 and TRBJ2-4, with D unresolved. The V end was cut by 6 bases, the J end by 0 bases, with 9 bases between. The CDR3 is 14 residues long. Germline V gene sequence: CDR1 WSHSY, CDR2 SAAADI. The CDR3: CASSDTVAKNIQYF. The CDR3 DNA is TGCGCCAGCAGCGATACAGTAGCCAAAAACATTCAGTACTTC.

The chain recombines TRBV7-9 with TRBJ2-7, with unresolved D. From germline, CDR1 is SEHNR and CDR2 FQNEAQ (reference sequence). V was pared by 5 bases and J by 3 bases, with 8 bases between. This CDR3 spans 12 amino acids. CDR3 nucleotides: TGTGCCAGCAGCCGGCTAGACTACGAGCAGTACTTC. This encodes CASSRLDYEQYF. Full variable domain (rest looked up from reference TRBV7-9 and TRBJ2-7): DTGVSQNPRHKITKRGQNVTFRCDPISEHNRLYWYRQTLGQGPEFLTYFQNEAQLEKSRLLSDRFSAERPKGSFSTLEIQRTEQGDSAMYLCASSRLDYEQYFGPGTRLTVT.

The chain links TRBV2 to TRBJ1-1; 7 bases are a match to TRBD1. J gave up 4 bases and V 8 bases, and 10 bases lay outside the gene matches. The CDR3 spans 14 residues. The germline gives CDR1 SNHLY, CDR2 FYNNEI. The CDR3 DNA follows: TGTGCCAGCGGGAAGGGGGCAAGGGGCACTGAAGCTTTCTTT. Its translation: CASGKGARGTEAFF.

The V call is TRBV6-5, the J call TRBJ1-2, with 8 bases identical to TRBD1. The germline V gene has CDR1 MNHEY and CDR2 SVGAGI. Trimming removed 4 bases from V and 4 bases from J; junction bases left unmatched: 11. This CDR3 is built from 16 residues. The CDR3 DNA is TGTGCCAGCAGTTCCGGGACAGGTCGAGTATTCTATGGCTACACCTTC. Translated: CASSSGTGRVFYGYTF.

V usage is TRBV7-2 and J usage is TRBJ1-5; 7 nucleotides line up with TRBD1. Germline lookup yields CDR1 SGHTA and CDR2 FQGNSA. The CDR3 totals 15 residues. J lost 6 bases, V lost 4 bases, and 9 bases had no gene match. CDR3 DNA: TGTGCCAGCAGCTCCGTCCCGGGACAGTTTCAGCCCCAGCATTTT. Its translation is CASSSVPGQFQPQHF.

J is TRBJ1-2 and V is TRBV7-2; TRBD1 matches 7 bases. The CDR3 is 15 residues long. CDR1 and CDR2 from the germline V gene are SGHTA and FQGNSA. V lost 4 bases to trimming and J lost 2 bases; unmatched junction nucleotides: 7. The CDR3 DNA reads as TGTGCCAGCAGCTCACCACAGACAGGGAACTATGGCTACACCTTC. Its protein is CASSSPQTGNYGYTF.

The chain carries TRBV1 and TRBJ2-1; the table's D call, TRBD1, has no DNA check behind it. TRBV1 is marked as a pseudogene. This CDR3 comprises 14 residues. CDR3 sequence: CTSSQERGYNEQFF. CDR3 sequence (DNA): TGCACCAGCAGCCAAGAAAGGGGCTACAATGAGCAGTTCTTC.

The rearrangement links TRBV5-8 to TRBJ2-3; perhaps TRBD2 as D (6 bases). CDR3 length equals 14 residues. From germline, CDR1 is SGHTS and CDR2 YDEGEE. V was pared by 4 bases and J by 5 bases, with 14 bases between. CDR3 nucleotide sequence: TGTGCCAGCAGCCGGGCCTTGGGAGGAGATACGCAGTATTTT. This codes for CASSRALGGDTQYF.

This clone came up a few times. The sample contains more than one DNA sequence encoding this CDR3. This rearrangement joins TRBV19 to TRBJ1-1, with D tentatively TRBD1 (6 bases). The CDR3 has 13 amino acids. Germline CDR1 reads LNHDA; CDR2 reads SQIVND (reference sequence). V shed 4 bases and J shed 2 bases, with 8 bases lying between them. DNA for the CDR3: TGTGCCAGTAGTACGACAGGAAACACTGAAGCTTTCTTT. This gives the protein CASSTTGNTEAFF. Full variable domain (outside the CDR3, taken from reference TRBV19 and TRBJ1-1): DGGITQSPKYLFRKEGQNVTLSCEQNLNHDAMYWYRQDPGQGLRLIYYSQIVNDFQKGDIAEGYSVSREKKESFPLTVTSAQKNPTAFYLCASSTTGNTEAFFGQGTRLTVV.

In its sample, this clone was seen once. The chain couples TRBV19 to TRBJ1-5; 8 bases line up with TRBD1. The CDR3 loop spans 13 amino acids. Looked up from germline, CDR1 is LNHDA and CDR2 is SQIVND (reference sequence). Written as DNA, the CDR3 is TGTGCGACAGGGGTCTATAGCAATCAGCCCCAGCATTTT. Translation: CATGVYSNQPQHF.

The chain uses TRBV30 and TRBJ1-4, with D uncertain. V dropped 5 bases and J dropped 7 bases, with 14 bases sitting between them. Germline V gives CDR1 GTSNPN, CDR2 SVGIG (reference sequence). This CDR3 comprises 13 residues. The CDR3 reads CAWAPREGEKLFF. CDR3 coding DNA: TGTGCCTGGGCTCCTAGGGAGGGTGAAAAACTGTTTTTT.

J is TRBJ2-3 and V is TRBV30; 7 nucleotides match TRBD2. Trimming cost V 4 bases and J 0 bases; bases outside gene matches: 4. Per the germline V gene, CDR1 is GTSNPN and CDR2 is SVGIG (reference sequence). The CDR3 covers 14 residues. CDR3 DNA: TGTGCCTGGACTGGGGGGGTTAGCACAGATACGCAGTATTTT. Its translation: CAWTGGVSTDTQYF.

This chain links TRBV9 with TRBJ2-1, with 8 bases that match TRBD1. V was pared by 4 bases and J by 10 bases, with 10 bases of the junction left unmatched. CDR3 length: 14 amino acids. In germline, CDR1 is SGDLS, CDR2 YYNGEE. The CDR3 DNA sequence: TGTGCCAGCAGCCAACGAACAGGGGGTGACGAGCAGTTCTTC. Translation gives CASSQRTGGDEQFF.

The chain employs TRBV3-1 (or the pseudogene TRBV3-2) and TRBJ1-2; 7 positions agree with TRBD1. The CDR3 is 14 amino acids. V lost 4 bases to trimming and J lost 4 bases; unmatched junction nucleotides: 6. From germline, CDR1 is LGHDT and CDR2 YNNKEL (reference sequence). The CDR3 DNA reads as TGTGCCAGCAGCCCAAGACGGGACAGCTATGGCTACACCTTC. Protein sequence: CASSPRRDSYGYTF.